Listed here are 5 T cell receptor beta chains from one sample, sequenced in a study of T cells in Graves' hyperthyroidism and ophthalmopathy (dated by TCRdb to about 2019). To prepare the library, multiplex PCR was applied. Sequenced using an Illumina HiSeq 2000. Amplification of TCR beta CDR3 regions was carried out from RNA transcripts. A first-round RT-PCR of the TCR CDR3 used the HTBI primer set with the Qiagen OneStep RT-PCR kit. The public reads were reprocessed in TCRdb via fastp at Q25 and MiXCR, keeping in-frame beta chains. CDR3 protein duplicates are merged, each entry listing the most common genes and DNA. In all, the sample holds 650,000 to 750,000 distinct CDR3 sequences, and about 15% of those were seen once. The top ten clones comprise roughly 10% of the sample. The sequenced sample was blood. These receptor sequences come from a woman aged 18-30 years with Graves' hyperthyroidism.

The gene calls are TRBV20-1 and TRBJ2-7; a possible D gene is TRBD2 (7 bases). Germline-derived CDR1 and CDR2 are DFQATT and SNEGSKA (reference sequence). This CDR3 is built from 15 residues. V was pared by 0 bases and J by 4 bases, with 16 bases between. Here the CDR3 reads CSARDGGRGGYEQYF. CDR3 coding DNA: TGCAGTGCTAGAGATGGAGGCAGGGGAGGGTACGAGCAGTACTTC.

Points on this clonotype: With a much larger clone just one base away, this may be a read error. The rearrangement joins TRBV27 to TRBJ2-2, with D possibly matching TRBD2 (5 bases). CDR3 length equals 15 residues. Germline V gene data show CDR1 as MNHEY and CDR2 as SMNVEV (reference sequence). V was pared by 8 bases and J by 1 base, with 14 bases between. The CDR3 coding sequence is TGTGCCAGCTCGAGGGAATACTTGAACACCGGGGAGCTGTTTTTT. Translation: CASSREYLNTGELFF.

The V and J genes are TRBV29-1 and TRBJ1-1; no firm D call. The germline gives CDR1 SQVTM, CDR2 ANQGSEA. The CDR3 length is 13 residues. With 7 bases removed from V and 4 bases from J, the gap between germline ends came to 16 bases. The DNA for the CDR3 is TGCAGCGCAAAGGAGGTCTGGAGCACTGAAGCTTTCTTT. Its protein is CSAKEVWSTEAFF.

This chain links TRBV14 with TRBJ2-1; D is uncertain. The germline V gene encodes CDR1 SGHDN and CDR2 FVKESK. The CDR3 is made up of 13 amino acids. The germline V and J ends were trimmed by 1 base and 8 bases, with 9 bases remaining between them. The CDR3 protein is CASSQVGKDEQFF. DNA of the CDR3: TGTGCCAGCAGCCAAGTGGGTAAGGATGAGCAGTTCTTC. Combining the CDR3 with reference TRBV14 and TRBJ2-1 gives the whole variable domain EAGVTQFPSHSVIEKGQTVTLRCDPISGHDNLYWYRRVMGKEIKFLLHFVKESKQDESGMPNNRFLAERTGGTYSTLKVQPAELEDSGVYFCASSQVGKDEQFFGPGTRLTVL.

This clonotype was seen repeatedly, ten times or more. CDR3 protein: CASNTGPNEQFF. The DNA of the CDR3 is TGTGCCAGCAACACAGGGCCCAATGAGCAGTTCTTC. The chain couples TRBV2 to TRBJ2-1; tentative D call: TRBD1 (6 bases). This CDR3 has 12 amino acids. Germline CDR1 SNHLY, CDR2 FYNNEI. V gave up 7 bases and J gave up 6 bases, with 10 bases separating them.